The sequence of this T cell receptor (beta chain) was determined in a study of shared clonotypes between healthy human individuals. Comment on this clone: Its antigen is undetermined.

General study points: Measured sharing among donors was expected to vary with sequencing depth.

The CDR3 has 15 residues. V trimming: 4 bases; J trimming: 0 bases; junction bases outside the gene matches: 0. Germline assignment: CDR1 SNHLY and CDR2 FYNNEI. Measured with immunoSEQ multiplex PCR; TCRdb has only the in-frame clones, and not every one. Among some 2,100,000 clones listed, nearly 97% were seen once. Material: naive CD4+ T cells sorted from blood. The sample's subset: CD45RA+ positively selected. This rearrangement joins TRBV2 to TRBJ2-1; 10 nucleotides align to TRBD2. The receptor was isolated from a man aged 18 to 30 in good health. The CDR3 region is CASSASGGSYNEQFF. Here the CDR3 DNA reads TGTGCCAGCAGTGCTAGCGGGGGCTCCTACAATGAGCAGTTCTTC.